This T cell receptor (beta chain) is from a study of technical replicates of blood from several donors. Germline V CDR1 and CDR2: SNHLY, FYNNEI. This CDR3 comprises 15 residues. V lost 6 bases, J lost 7 bases, and 9 bases stayed unmatched. The method was immunoSEQ multiplex PCR; TCRdb's version includes in-frame clones alone and lacks a portion of them. The sample has tens of thousands of clones; around 94% are singletons. The TCR sequence derives from a human donor in good health. Sequencing was done on a sample of T cells isolated from PBMCs. The chain combines TRBV2 with TRBJ1-6; 7 nucleotides match TRBD1. The CDR3 spells CASSLPRDRNSPLHF. CDR3 sequence (DNA): TGTGCCAGCAGCCTCCCCCGGGACAGAAATTCACCCCTCCACTTT.